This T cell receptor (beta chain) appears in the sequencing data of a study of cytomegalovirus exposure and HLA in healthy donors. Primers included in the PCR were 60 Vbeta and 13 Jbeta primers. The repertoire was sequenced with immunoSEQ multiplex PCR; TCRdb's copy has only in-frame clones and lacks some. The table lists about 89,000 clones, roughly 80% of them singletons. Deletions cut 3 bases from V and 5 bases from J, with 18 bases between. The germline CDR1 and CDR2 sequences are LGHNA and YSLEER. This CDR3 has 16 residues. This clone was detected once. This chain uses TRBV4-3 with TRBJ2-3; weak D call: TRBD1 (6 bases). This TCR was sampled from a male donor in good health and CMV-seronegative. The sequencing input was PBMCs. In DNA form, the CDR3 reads TGCGCCAGCAGCCAGCAAATAAACAGGGTTGAAGATACGCAGTATTTT. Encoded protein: CASSQQINRVEDTQYF.